The sequence of this T cell receptor beta chain was determined in a study of post-analysis software for immune sequencing data. Study findings and constraints: By F measure, samples from a shared preparation batch strongly co-clustered. Relative to controls, patients had a few TRBV segments at higher frequency, with TRBV5-6, TRBV5-1 and TRBV20-1 among these.

A remark on this clonotype: The antigen is unknown.

The CDR3 contains 13 residues. Germline V gene data show CDR1 as DFQATT and CDR2 as SNEGSKA (reference sequence). Trimming pared 0 bases from V and 2 bases from J, leaving 7 bases between. Unique molecular identifiers were built into the TCR beta cDNA libraries. TCRdb used MiXCR to reprocess the PCR reads, holding one entry per CDR3 protein. Of fewer than 550,000 distinct CDR3 sequences detected, about a third appear once; the ten largest clones hold 6%. Source material: blood. This clonotype was obtained from a girl aged 2 to 17 with multiple sclerosis. The gene calls are TRBV20-1 and TRBJ2-5; D might be TRBD2 (5 bases). CDR3 nucleotide sequence: TGCAGTGCTAGAGAGACTACTCAAGAGACCCAGTACTTC. Translating gives CSARETTQETQYF.